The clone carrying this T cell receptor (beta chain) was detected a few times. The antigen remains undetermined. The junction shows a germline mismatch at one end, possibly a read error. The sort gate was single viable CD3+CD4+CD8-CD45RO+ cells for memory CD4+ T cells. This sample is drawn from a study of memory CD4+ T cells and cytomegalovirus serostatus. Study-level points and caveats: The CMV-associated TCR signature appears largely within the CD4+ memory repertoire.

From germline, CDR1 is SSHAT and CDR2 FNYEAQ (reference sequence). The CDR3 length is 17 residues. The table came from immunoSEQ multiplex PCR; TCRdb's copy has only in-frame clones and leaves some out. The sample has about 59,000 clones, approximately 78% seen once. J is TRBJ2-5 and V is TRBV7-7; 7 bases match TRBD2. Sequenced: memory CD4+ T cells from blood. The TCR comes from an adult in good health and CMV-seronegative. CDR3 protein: CASSFASGITPQETQYF. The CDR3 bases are TGTGCTAGCAGCTTCGCTAGCGGCATTACCCCCCAAGAGACCCAGTACTTC.